This TCR beta chain was captured by sequencing in a study of tumour-infiltrating T cells in Burkitt lymphoma. As for the study in general: Survival, overall and progression-free, tracked with productive clonality.

The protocol was immunoSEQ multiplex PCR, while the TCRdb copy is restricted to in-frame clones and leaves out a portion. Here the sample spans about 5,600 clones, around 17% being singletons. This TCR derives from a human donor with diffuse large B-cell lymphoma. The specimen was tumor tissue.

The CDR3 nucleotides read TGTGCCAGTAGTACACTAGCGGGAGGGCAATCTGGGGCCAACGTCCTGACTTTC. Translating it yields CASSTLAGGQSGANVLTF. The chain has TRBV19 and TRBJ2-6, with 13 bases fitting TRBD2. Unmatched junction bases numbered 4, after V lost 4 bases and J lost 1 base. Germline CDR1 reads LNHDA; CDR2 reads SQIVND (reference sequence). The CDR3 length is 18 residues.